These T cell receptor beta chains were read from a single sample in a study of T cell changes during pregnancy in multiple sclerosis. The table came from immunoSEQ multiplex PCR; TCRdb's copy has only in-frame clones and leaves some out. Counted here are roughly 38,000 clones, around 93% occurring once; the ten biggest clones make up roughly 8.3%. The source was CD8+ T cells from peripheral blood mononuclear cells, collected in the third trimester of pregnancy. These receptors all stem from a female donor with multiple sclerosis, enrolled in a pregnancy study. Both conserved end residues are part of each CDR3. The order of the fields is V gene, clone size, D gene, J gene, CDR3 protein, CDR3 DNA. A D gene is named only where the DNA matches it firmly. Clone size is shown for a subset of rows, as once, few, many or a class of expanded clone.

TRBV30	-	-	TRBJ2-5	CAWGDTSEQYF	TGTGCCTGGGGGGACACCTCGGAGCAGTACTTC
TRBV5-8	-	TRBD1	TRBJ2-7	CASSFVRDRGYEQYF	TGTGCCAGCAGCTTTGTCCGGGACAGGGGCTACGAGCAGTACTTC
TRBV7-8	-	TRBD1	TRBJ2-7	CASSTLLRDRGKEQYF	TGTGCCAGCAGCACACTACTCCGGGACAGGGGAAAGGAGCAGTACTTC
TRBV5-1	-	-	TRBJ2-5	CASSLDRDWRQETQYF	TGCGCCAGCAGCTTAGACCGGGACTGGCGCCAAGAGACCCAGTACTTC
TRBV6-1	once	-	TRBJ1-1	CASSEREVGGTEAFF	TGTGCCAGCAGTGAACGGGAGGTCGGGGGTACTGAAGCTTTCTTT
TRBV15	-	TRBD1	TRBJ2-3	CATSGISTGGDTQYF	TGTGCCACCAGCGGGATTTCGACAGGGGGGGATACGCAGTATTTT
TRBV18	-	-	TRBJ2-2	CASSPGTQVVAGELFF	TGTGCCAGCTCACCCGGGACACAAGTGGTGGCCGGGGAGCTGTTTTTT
TRBV2	-	TRBD1	TRBJ2-7	CASKFRGQLYEQYF	TGTGCCAGCAAATTTCGGGGACAGCTCTACGAGCAGTACTTC
TRBV13	once	TRBD2	TRBJ2-7	CASSLGTSLAEQYF	TGTGCCAGCAGCTTGGGGACTAGCTTGGCCGAGCAGTACTTC
TRBV28	-	-	TRBJ2-1	CASSYNNEQFF	TGTGCCAGCAGTTATAACAATGAGCAGTTCTTC
TRBV7-2	-	TRBD2	TRBJ2-5	CASSFGGSQETQYF	TGTGCCAGCAGTTTCGGGGGGAGCCAAGAGACCCAGTACTTC